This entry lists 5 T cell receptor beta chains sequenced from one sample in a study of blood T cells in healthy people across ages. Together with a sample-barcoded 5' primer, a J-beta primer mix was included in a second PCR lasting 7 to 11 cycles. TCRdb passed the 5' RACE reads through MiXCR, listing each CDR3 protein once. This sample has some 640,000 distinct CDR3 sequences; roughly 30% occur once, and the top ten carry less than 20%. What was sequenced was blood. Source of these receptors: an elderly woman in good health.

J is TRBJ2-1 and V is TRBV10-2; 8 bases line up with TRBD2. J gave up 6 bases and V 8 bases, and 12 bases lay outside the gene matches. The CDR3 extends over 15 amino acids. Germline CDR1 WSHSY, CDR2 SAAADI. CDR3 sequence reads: CASQAELAVLNEQFF. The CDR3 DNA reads TGCGCCAGCCAGGCAGAACTAGCGGTCCTCAATGAGCAGTTCTTC.

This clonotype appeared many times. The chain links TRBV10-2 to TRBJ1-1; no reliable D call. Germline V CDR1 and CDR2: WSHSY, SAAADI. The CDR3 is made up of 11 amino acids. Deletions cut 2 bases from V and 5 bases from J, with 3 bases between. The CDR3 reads CASSEGTEAFF. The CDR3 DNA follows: TGCGCCAGCAGTGAGGGGACTGAAGCTTTCTTT.

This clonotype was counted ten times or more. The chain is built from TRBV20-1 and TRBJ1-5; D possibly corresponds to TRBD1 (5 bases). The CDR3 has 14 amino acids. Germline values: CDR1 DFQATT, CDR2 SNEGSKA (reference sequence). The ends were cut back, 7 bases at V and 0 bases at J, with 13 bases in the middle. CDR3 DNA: TGCAGTGTTGGGGCGGGGGATAGCAATCAGCCCCAGCATTTT. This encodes CSVGAGDSNQPQHF.

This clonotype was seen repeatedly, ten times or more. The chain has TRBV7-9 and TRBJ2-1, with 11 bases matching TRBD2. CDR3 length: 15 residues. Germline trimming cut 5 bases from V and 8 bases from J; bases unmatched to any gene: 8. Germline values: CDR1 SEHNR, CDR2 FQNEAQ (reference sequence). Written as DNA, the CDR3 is TGTGCCAGCAGCATGGTAGCGGGGGGGCTGGATGAGCAGTTCTTC. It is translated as CASSMVAGGLDEQFF.

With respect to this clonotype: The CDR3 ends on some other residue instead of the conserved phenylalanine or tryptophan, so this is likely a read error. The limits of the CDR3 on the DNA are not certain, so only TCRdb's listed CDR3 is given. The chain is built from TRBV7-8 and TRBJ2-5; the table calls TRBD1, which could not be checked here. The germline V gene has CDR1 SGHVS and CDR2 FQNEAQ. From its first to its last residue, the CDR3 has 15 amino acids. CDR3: CASSRGTRHGYTFGS.